This TCR beta chain was identified in a study of early T cells in non-severe SARS-CoV-2 infection. Study at large: Bulk RNA isolated from unsorted whole blood underwent sequencing; chains were not paired.

TCRdb re-analysed the 5' RACE reads in MiXCR, keeping a single row per CDR3 protein. The sample includes approximately 70,000 distinct CDR3 sequences, less than 15% seen only once; the top ten take 4% to 6%. This clonotype has more than one count but fewer than ten. Germline CDR1 reads GTSNPN; CDR2 reads SVGIG (reference sequence). The CDR3 contains 13 residues. V lost 3 bases and J 5 bases, leaving 13 bases between the germline ends. The TCR originated in an adult who was a healthcare worker with PCR-confirmed SARS-CoV-2 infection or an uninfected control (not recorded which). Sequencing was carried out using whole blood. The chain couples TRBV30 to TRBJ2-5; D ambiguous. The CDR3 DNA reads as TGTGCCTGGAGCGTGGAAGGGATCGAGACCCAGTACTTC. It is translated as CAWSVEGIETQYF.